This TCR beta chain was obtained from a study of blood T cell repertoires in COVID-19. In germline, CDR1 is SGHRS, CDR2 YFSETQ. V dropped 1 base and J dropped 4 bases, with 11 bases sitting between them. The CDR3 sequence is 15 residues long. The protocol was immunoSEQ multiplex PCR, while the TCRdb copy is restricted to in-frame clones and leaves out a portion. The data show about 310,000 clones, roughly 85% seen once. Source material: PBMCs or T cells enriched from blood (not recorded which). The chain joins TRBV5-1 to TRBJ1-4; tentatively, D is TRBD1 (6 bases). This sequence originates from a man aged 25 to 40 who had recovered from COVID-19. In nucleotides, the CDR3 is TGCGCCAGCAGCTTGACAGGGAAAGATAATGAAAAACTGTTTTTT. Its translation: CASSLTGKDNEKLFF.